This TCR beta chain was sequenced during a study of CD8 T cells in ankylosing spondylitis. Study-wide results and limits: In synovial fluid and blood from reactive arthritis, some motif variants were previously reported. It appeared that ankylosing spondylitis blood was characterized by a TCR beta motif of several highly homologous variants.

The V and J ends lost 1 base and 5 bases respectively, with 15 bases between them. This CDR3 has 16 amino acids. CDR1 is LGHNA, CDR2 YNFKEQ, per germline. TCRdb passed the 5' RACE reads through MiXCR, listing each CDR3 protein once. Of some 840,000 distinct CDR3 sequences detected, about 12% appear once; the ten largest clones hold 0.45% to 0.6%. As concerns this clonotype: Its antigen is not identified.

The specimen was blood, either unsorted or a sorted T cell fraction (not recorded which). The clonotype comes from a male donor with ankylosing spondylitis. The chain is built from TRBV4-2 and TRBJ1-5; TRBD1 is a possible D gene (5 bases). The CDR3 spells CASSQAGTGVYQPQHF. Here the CDR3 DNA reads TGTGCCAGCAGCCAAGCAGGGACCGGGGTCTATCAGCCCCAGCATTTT.